This TCR beta chain stems from a study of control samples from healthy donors and cancer patients. V was clipped by 8 bases and J by 9 bases, with 15 bases between them. The CDR3 consists of 13 residues. Germline V gene sequence: CDR1 SGHTS, CDR2 YDEGEE. The method was immunoSEQ multiplex PCR; TCRdb's version includes in-frame clones alone and lacks a portion of them. The sample includes roughly 40,000 clones, around 90% of them seen just once. The TCR comes from a woman between 45 and 65 years old in good health. The J gene is TRBJ1-6, the V gene TRBV5-8; D perhaps matches TRBD1 (5 bases). Sequenced input: blood. CDR3 nucleotides: TGTGCCAGTCCACGAGGGACCCGTTCACCCCTCCACTTT. This codes for CASPRGTRSPLHF.